This T cell receptor (beta chain) was identified during a study of cytomegalovirus exposure and HLA in healthy donors. This clone was seen a single time. This PCR relied on a set of 60 Vbeta primers and 13 Jbeta primers. Sequenced by immunoSEQ multiplex PCR; TCRdb stores in-frame clones only, minus some. The data hold around 33,000 clones, with less than 85% observed a single time. Germline CDR1 and CDR2: MNHEY and SVGAGI. The CDR3 has 12 amino acids. V gave up 6 bases and J gave up 3 bases, with 9 bases separating them. The receptor was derived from a woman aged 30 to 39 in good health and CMV-seropositive. The chain uses TRBV6-5 and TRBJ2-7; no clear D gene. Sequencing was done on a sample of PBMCs. The CDR3, as DNA: TGTGCCAGCAGGGCTTCCCTCTACGAGCAGTACTTC. It translates to CASRASLYEQYF.